The entry below describes one TCR beta chain. Its antigen is as yet unknown. The data derive from a study of PD-1 blockade in classical Hodgkin lymphoma. In the study overall: Patients had nivolumab dosed at 3 mg/kg, delivered intravenously every 2 weeks.

This table comes from immunoSEQ multiplex PCR, and its TCRdb copy is limited to in-frame clones, with some not included. The data show about 110,000 clones, with 70% to 90% seen just once and about 20% held by the top ten. Losses at the gene ends were 2 bases for V and 3 bases for J; bases not matched to a gene: 4. The CDR3 has 14 amino acids. Germline V lookup: CDR1 MNHEY, CDR2 SMNVEV (reference sequence). Each patient's relapse followed autologous stem cell transplantation, and brentuximab vedotin exposure varied. Study results and limitations: Baseline diversity in complete responders resembled that of newly diagnosed patients. By cycle point C4D1, TCR diversity had risen significantly in CD4+ cells (but not CD8+ cells).

The sequence was obtained from a human donor with classical Hodgkin lymphoma. The chain combines TRBV27 with TRBJ2-7, with 7 bases that match TRBD1. The sample was peripheral blood mononuclear cells (PBMCs), taken before the second cycle of nivolumab. The CDR3 bases are TGTGCCAGCAGTTTAGCAGGGGGATTCTACGAGCAGTACTTC. Its protein product is CASSLAGGFYEQYF.